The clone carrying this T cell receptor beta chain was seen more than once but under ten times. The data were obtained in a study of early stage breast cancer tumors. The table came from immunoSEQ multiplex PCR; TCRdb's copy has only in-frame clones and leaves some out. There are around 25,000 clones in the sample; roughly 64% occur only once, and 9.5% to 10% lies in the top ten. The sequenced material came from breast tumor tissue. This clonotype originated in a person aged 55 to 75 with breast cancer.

The CDR3 DNA sequence: TGCGCCAGCAGCCAAGATCACGTTAGCGGGGTCTCCGGGGAGCTGTTTTTT. Protein: CASSQDHVSGVSGELFF. V is TRBV4-3 and J is TRBJ2-2; 8 bases match TRBD2. The V segment lost 0 bases and the J segment 6 bases; nucleotides outside the gene matches: 9. Germline V lookup: CDR1 LGHNA, CDR2 YSLEER. The CDR3 has 17 amino acids.